These T cell receptor beta chains were read from a single sample in a study of blood T cell repertoires in COVID-19. Some clones are missing from TCRdb's copy, which holds only in-frame ones; the method was immunoSEQ multiplex PCR. Here the sample spans 150,000 to 200,000 clones, approximately 80% being singletons. Sequenced input: PBMCs or T cells enriched from blood (not recorded which). These receptors were collected from a woman aged 55-70 years with acute COVID-19. Both conserved end residues are trimmed from each CDR3.

j_gene | v_gene | CDR3aa
TRBJ2-5 | TRBV6-2/TRBV6-3 | ASSSRIQETQY
TRBJ1-2 | TRBV7-9 | ASSPRGLIRSDGYT
TRBJ2-4 | TRBV11-2 | ASSFGTASIQY
TRBJ2-3 | TRBV5-8 | ASSPGASTDTQY
TRBJ1-3 | TRBV6-1 | ASSEISGNTIY
TRBJ1-2 | TRBV28 | ASSLGGAEIYGYT
TRBJ1-5 | TRBV5-1 | ASSLGTSGGNQPQH
TRBJ1-2 | TRBV19 | ASAEDRGHYGYT
TRBJ1-2 | TRBV6-6 | ASSSGQAISVYGYT
TRBJ1-2 | TRBV5-4 | ASSYGGNYGYT
TRBJ1-3 | TRBV28 | ASSGGLSGNTIY
TRBJ2-7 | TRBV5-1 | ASNILGDTGEQY
TRBJ2-2 | TRBV3-1/TRBV3-2 | ASSREGAQGELF
TRBJ1-1 | TRBV21-1 | ASSKSKQGEAF
TRBJ1-5 | TRBV28 | ASSLRGSYSNQPQH
TRBJ1-5 | TRBV2 | ASSSQGYSNQPQH
TRBJ1-2 | TRBV5-1 | ASSATSNYGYT
TRBJ1-1 | TRBV4-1 | ASSQEGGTEAF
TRBJ1-2 | TRBV19 | ATVQGASSGYT
TRBJ1-3 | TRBV10-1 | ASSADRTSGNTIY
TRBJ2-1 | TRBV10-3 | AISESDLGDYNEQF
TRBJ2-4 | TRBV6-5 | ASSRDRDKNIQY
TRBJ1-4 | TRBV13 | ASSLTGEKLF
TRBJ1-2 | TRBV11-2 | ASSPTDSSYGYT
TRBJ2-3 | TRBV29-1 | SVRGLASTDTQY
TRBJ1-1 | TRBV7-9 | ASSLSMNTEAF
TRBJ2-7 | TRBV5-4 | ASSLKGGASEQY
TRBJ1-1 | TRBV27 | ASRAAGQGRNEAF
TRBJ2-1 | TRBV5-1 | ASSRTGNYNEQF
TRBJ1-4 | TRBV7-2 | ASSLSRGPSEKLF
TRBJ2-3 | TRBV4-3 | ASSQDQGTDTQY
TRBJ1-2 | TRBV5-4 | ASSLDSLAREAGYT
TRBJ1-2 | TRBV11-2 | ASSTGQYYGYT
TRBJ2-2 | TRBV18 | ASSRTGNTGELF
TRBJ1-2 | TRBV4-2 | ASSQEDRGTDGYT
TRBJ2-4 | TRBV3-1/TRBV3-2 | ASSQGRSAKNIQY